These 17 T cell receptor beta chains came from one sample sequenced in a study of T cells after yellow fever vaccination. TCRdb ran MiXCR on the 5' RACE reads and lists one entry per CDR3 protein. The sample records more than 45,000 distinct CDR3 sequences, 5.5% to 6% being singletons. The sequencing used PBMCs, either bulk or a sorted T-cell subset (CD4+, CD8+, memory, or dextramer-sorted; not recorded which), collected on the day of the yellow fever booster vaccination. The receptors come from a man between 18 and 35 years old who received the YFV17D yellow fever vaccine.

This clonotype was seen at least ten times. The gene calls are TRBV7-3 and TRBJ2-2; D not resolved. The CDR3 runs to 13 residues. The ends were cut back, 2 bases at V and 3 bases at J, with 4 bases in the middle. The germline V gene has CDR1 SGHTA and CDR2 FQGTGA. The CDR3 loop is CASSLADTGELFF. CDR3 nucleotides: TGTGCCAGCAGCTTAGCTGACACCGGGGAGCTGTTTTTT.

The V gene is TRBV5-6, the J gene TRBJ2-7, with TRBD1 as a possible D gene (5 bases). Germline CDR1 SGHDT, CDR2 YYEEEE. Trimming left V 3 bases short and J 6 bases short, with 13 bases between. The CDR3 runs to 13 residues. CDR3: CASSSSRASEQYV. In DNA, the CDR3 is TGTGCCAGCAGCTCGAGCAGGGCCTCCGAGCAGTACGTC.

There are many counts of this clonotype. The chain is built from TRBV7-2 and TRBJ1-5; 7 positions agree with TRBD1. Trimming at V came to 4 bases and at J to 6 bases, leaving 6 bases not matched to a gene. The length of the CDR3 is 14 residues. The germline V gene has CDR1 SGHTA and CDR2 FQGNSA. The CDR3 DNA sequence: TGTGCCAGCAGCTCACAGGGGTGGAGTCAGCCCCAGCATTTT. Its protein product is CASSSQGWSQPQHF.

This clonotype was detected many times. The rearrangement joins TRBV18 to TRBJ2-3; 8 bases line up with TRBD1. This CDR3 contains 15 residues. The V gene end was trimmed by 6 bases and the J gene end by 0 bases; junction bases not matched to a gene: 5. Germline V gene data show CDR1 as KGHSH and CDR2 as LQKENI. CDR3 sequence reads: CASSRRDRSTDTQYF. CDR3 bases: TGTGCCAGCTCTCGCCGGGACAGGAGCACAGATACGCAGTATTTT.

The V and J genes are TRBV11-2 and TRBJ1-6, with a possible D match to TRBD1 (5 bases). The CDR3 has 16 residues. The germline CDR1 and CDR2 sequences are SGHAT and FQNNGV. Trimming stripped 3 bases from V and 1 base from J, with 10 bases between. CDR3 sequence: CASSFGGKSYNSPLHF. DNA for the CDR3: TGTGCCAGCAGCTTTGGGGGGAAGTCCTATAATTCACCCCTCCACTTT.

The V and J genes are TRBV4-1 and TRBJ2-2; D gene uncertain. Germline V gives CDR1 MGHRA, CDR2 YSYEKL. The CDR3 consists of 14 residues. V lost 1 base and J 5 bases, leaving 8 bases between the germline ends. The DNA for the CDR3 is TGCGCCAGCAGCCAAGGGGAAGCAACCGGGGAGCTGTTTTTT. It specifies CASSQGEATGELFF.

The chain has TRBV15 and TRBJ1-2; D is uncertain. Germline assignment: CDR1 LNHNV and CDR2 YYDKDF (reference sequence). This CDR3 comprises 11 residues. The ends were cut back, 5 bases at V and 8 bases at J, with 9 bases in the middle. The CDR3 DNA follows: TGTGCCACCAGCCCCGGTAGAGGCTACACCTTC. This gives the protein CATSPGRGYTF.

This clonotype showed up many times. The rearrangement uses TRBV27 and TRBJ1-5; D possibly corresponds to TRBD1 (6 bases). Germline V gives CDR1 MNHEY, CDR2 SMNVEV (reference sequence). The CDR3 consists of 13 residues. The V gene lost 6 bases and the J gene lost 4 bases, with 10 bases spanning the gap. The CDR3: CASRGGRNQPQHF. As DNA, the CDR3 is TGTGCCAGCAGAGGGGGGAGAAATCAGCCCCAGCATTTT.

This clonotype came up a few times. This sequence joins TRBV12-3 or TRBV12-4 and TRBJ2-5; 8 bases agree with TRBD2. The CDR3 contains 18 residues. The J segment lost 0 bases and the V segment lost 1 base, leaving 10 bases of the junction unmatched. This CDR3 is CASSLDGGDANHQETQYF. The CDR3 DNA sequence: TGTGCCAGCAGTTTAGACGGGGGGGACGCTAATCACCAAGAGACCCAGTACTTC.

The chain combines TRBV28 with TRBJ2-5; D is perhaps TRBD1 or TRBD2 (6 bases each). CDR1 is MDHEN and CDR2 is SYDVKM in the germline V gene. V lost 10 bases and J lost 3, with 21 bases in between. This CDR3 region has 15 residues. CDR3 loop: CATLPLGAGKETQYF. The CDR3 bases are TGTGCCACCCTCCCCTTGGGGGCGGGGAAAGAGACCCAGTACTTC.

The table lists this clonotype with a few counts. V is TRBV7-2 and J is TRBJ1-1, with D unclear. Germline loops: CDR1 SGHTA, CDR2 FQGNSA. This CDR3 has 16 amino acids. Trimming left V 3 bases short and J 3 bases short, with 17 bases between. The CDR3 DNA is TGTGCCAGCAGCTTTCCCCCCCCCGGGGTAGACACTGAAGCTTTCTTT. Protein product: CASSFPPPGVDTEAFF.

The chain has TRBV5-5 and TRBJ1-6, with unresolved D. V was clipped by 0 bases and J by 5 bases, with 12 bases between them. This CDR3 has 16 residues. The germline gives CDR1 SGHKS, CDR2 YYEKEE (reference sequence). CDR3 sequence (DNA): TGTGCCAGCAGCTTGGAGCAGAACCAGCATAATTCACCCCTCCACTTT. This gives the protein CASSLEQNQHNSPLHF. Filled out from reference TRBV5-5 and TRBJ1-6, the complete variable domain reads DAGVTQSPTHLIKTRGQQVTLRCSPISGHKSVSWYQQVLGQGPQFIFQYYEKEERGRGNFPDRFSARQFPNYSSELNVNALLLGDSALYLCASSLEQNQHNSPLHFGNGTRLTVT.

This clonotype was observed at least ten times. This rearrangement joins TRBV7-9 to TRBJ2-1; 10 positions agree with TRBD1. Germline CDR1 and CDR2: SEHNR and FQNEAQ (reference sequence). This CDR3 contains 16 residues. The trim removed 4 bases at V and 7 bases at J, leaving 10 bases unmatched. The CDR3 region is CASSSPDRGRRNEQFF. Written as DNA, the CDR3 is TGTGCCAGCAGCTCACCAGACAGGGGGCGCAGGAATGAGCAGTTCTTC.

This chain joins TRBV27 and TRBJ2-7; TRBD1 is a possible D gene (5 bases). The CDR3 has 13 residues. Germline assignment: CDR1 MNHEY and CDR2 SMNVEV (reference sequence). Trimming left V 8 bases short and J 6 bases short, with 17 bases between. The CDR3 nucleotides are TGTGCCAGCCGACGGCAGGGTCGGATCGAGCAGTACTTC. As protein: CASRRQGRIEQYF.

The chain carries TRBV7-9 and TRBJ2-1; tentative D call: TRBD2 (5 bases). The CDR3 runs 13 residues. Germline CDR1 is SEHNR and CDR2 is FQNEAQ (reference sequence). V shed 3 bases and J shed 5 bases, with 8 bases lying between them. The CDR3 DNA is TGTGCCAGCAGCTTTCCTAGCCACAATGAGCAGTTCTTC. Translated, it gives CASSFPSHNEQFF.

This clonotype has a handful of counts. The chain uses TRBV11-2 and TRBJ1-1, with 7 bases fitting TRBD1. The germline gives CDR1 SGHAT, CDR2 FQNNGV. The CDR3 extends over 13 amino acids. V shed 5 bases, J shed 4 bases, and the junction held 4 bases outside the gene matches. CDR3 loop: CASSTTGITEAFF. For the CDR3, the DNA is TGTGCCAGCAGCACGACAGGGATCACTGAAGCTTTCTTT.

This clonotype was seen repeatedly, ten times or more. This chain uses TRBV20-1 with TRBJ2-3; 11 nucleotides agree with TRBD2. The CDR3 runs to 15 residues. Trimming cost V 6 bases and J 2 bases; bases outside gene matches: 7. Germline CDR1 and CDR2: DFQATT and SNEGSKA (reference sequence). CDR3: CSAHALAGDTDTQYF. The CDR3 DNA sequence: TGCAGTGCGCATGCACTAGCGGGGGACACAGATACGCAGTATTTT.